One sample yielded the 19 T cell receptor beta chains listed below, sequenced in a study of cytomegalovirus exposure and HLA in healthy donors. The PCR employed 60 Vbeta primers together with 13 Jbeta primers. Clones were sequenced by immunoSEQ multiplex PCR, and TCRdb holds only the in-frame ones, with some missing. The sample contains some 270,000 clones, 80% of which appear only once. Specimen: PBMCs. These receptors were collected from a girl aged 2 to 9 in good health and CMV-seronegative.

This chain connects TRBV7-9 to TRBJ1-5; D might be TRBD1 (6 bases). The CDR3 runs 17 residues. Germline CDR1 is SEHNR and CDR2 is FQNEAQ (reference sequence). V gave up 3 bases and J gave up 4 bases, with 19 bases separating them. CDR3 sequence: CASSFYRAGAYNQPQHF. The CDR3 coding sequence is TGTGCCAGCAGCTTTTACAGGGCCGGAGCTTATAATCAGCCCCAGCATTTT.

This clone has only a few counts. The chain combines TRBV20-1 with TRBJ2-1, with D uncertain. The CDR3 is 11 amino acids. Germline CDR1 and CDR2: DFQATT and SNEGSKA (reference sequence). Trimming pared 1 base from V and 6 bases from J, leaving 4 bases between. The CDR3 loop is CSARAGNEQFF. CDR3 in DNA: TGCAGTGCTAGAGCCGGCAATGAGCAGTTCTTC.

V usage is TRBV2 and J usage is TRBJ2-5; D may be TRBD1 (5 bases). Matching the DNA end better, TRBJ2-7 makes the J call doubtful. CDR1 SNHLY and CDR2 FYNNEI come from the germline V gene. There are 17 residues in the CDR3. CDR3 in amino acids: CASSDIPWTPSSYEQYF. The CDR3 coding sequence is TGTGCCAGCAGTGATATTCCCTGGACACCGAGCTCCTACGAGCAGTACTTC.

The rearrangement joins TRBV10-1 to TRBJ2-1; TRBD2 aligns across 10 bases. The CDR3 has 15 amino acids. The V gene's germline CDR1 is WNHNN and CDR2 SYGVQD (reference sequence). With V trimmed by 8 bases and J by 7 bases, 11 bases remained unmatched. CDR3 residues: CASSRFSGRSNEQFF. CDR3 nucleotide sequence: TGCGCCAGCTCAAGGTTTAGCGGGAGGTCGAATGAGCAGTTCTTC.

This clone has a single count. The chain combines TRBV4-2 with TRBJ2-1; no definite D call. The CDR3 loop spans 14 amino acids. Germline lookup yields CDR1 LGHNA and CDR2 YNFKEQ. The V and J ends lost 3 bases and 3 bases respectively, with 9 bases between them. The CDR3 loop is CASSHPDNYNEQFF. The CDR3 DNA reads as TGTGCCAGCAGCCATCCCGACAACTACAATGAGCAGTTCTTC.

The V gene is TRBV6-1, the J gene TRBJ2-6; TRBD2 might be the D (7 bases). The CDR3 runs to 16 residues. Germline lookup yields CDR1 MNHNS and CDR2 SASEGT. Deletions cut 2 bases from V and 3 bases from J, with 11 bases between. CDR3 region: CASSERGGRGANVLTF. The CDR3 nucleotides are TGTGCCAGCAGTGAAAGGGGGGGCCGTGGGGCCAACGTCCTGACTTTC.

V and J are TRBV28 and TRBJ1-1; D ambiguous. CDR1 is MDHEN and CDR2 is SYDVKM in the germline V gene. The ends were cut back, 2 bases at V and 2 bases at J, with 6 bases in the middle. The CDR3 covers 13 residues. For the CDR3, the DNA is TGTGCCAGCAGTTTAAACACAAACACTGAAGCTTTCTTT. Translation: CASSLNTNTEAFF.

The rearrangement uses TRBV28 and TRBJ2-3; 8 bases agree with TRBD2. The CDR3 sequence is 14 residues long. CDR1 is MDHEN and CDR2 is SYDVKM in the germline V gene. The junction had 2 bases not matched to a gene; V was cut back by 2 bases and J by 4 bases. DNA for the CDR3: TGTGCCAGCAGTTTACGGGAGGGGGCAGATACGCAGTATTTT. It yields the protein CASSLREGADTQYF.

This clone was observed a single time. V is TRBV12-5 and J is TRBJ2-7, with TRBD2 identical over 15 bases. V shed 5 bases and J 4 bases; nucleotides not matched to a gene: 6. The CDR3 runs 16 residues. Germline CDR1 is LGHNT and CDR2 is FRNRAP. For the CDR3, the DNA is TGTGCTAGTGGTCCCGGACTAGCGGGAGGGGGATACGAGCAGTACTTC. It yields the protein CASGPGLAGGGYEQYF.

This chain connects TRBV12-5 to TRBJ2-7; 10 positions agree with TRBD1. With V trimmed by 7 bases and J by 3 bases, 9 bases remained unmatched. The germline V gene has CDR1 LGHNT and CDR2 FRNRAP. The CDR3 is 15 amino acids. The CDR3 region is CASAPGQGIYYEQYF. CDR3 coding DNA: TGTGCTAGTGCCCCGGGACAGGGGATATACTACGAGCAGTACTTC.

J is TRBJ1-5 and V is TRBV4-2; possibly TRBD1 for D (6 bases). The germline V gene encodes CDR1 LGHNA and CDR2 YNFKEQ. V was shortened by 0 bases and J by 8 bases, with 20 bases between the two germline ends. The CDR3 sequence is 17 residues long. DNA of the CDR3: TGTGCCAGCAGCCAAGATAACGCCGGGACATCAAGAAAGCCCCAGCATTTT. Its protein product is CASSQDNAGTSRKPQHF.

CDR3 residues: CASSPQTGAGNTIYF. The CDR3 nucleotides are TGTGCCAGCAGTCCCCAGACAGGCGCTGGAAACACCATATATTTT. The rearrangement joins TRBV28 to TRBJ1-3, with D tentatively TRBD1 (6 bases). Germline values: CDR1 MDHEN, CDR2 SYDVKM. V lost 5 bases to trimming and J lost 2 bases, with 13 bases between them. This CDR3 has 15 residues.

V is TRBV6-1 and J is TRBJ1-1; D not certain. V lost 1 base and J lost 4, with 10 bases in between. The CDR3 contains 14 residues. The germline CDR1 and CDR2 sequences are MNHNS and SASEGT. CDR3 nucleotides: TGTGCCAGCAGTGAAGGGCACCGCGGCACTGAAGCTTTCTTT. It specifies CASSEGHRGTEAFF.

This chain joins TRBV28 and TRBJ1-1; TRBD1 aligns across 8 bases. CDR1 and CDR2 (germline): MDHEN, SYDVKM. The CDR3 totals 15 residues. V was pared by 5 bases and J by 4 bases, with 9 bases of the junction left unmatched. The CDR3 loop is CASSTDRVKATEAFF. CDR3 nucleotide sequence: TGTGCCAGCAGTACGGACAGGGTTAAGGCCACTGAAGCTTTCTTT.

J is TRBJ1-2 and V is TRBV10-3; D unclear. Deletions cut 4 bases from V and 2 bases from J, with 11 bases between. This CDR3 spans 14 amino acids. CDR1 ENHRY and CDR2 SYGVKD come from the germline V gene. The CDR3 coding sequence is TGTGCCATCAGTGGGGCCAGCCTAAACTATGGCTACACCTTC. Translation gives CAISGASLNYGYTF.

This sequence joins TRBV5-1 and TRBJ1-1, with a possible D match to TRBD1 (5 bases). V was trimmed by 4 bases and J by 1 base, leaving 14 bases between them. Germline lookup yields CDR1 SGHRS and CDR2 YFSETQ. The CDR3 runs to 15 residues. CDR3 sequence: CASSPGHVPNTEAFF. In DNA form, the CDR3 reads TGCGCCAGCAGCCCAGGACACGTCCCGAACACTGAAGCTTTCTTT.

The chain has TRBV4-1 and TRBJ2-1, with 11 positions matching TRBD2. J gave up 13 bases and V 1 base, and 6 bases lay outside the gene matches. The CDR3 runs 14 residues. CDR1 MGHRA and CDR2 YSYEKL come from the germline V gene. CDR3 bases: TGCGCCAGCAGCCAAGGTACGGGACTAGCGGTCCAGTTCTTC. As protein: CASSQGTGLAVQFF.

The chain links TRBV6-5 to TRBJ1-1, with unresolved D. Germline CDR1 is MNHEY and CDR2 is SVGAGI. This CDR3 contains 16 residues. V gave up 2 bases and J gave up 5 bases, with 18 bases separating them. The CDR3 sequence: CASSYGLGRVGTEAFF. The CDR3 DNA reads as TGTGCCAGCAGTTACGGCTTAGGGAGAGTGGGTACTGAAGCTTTCTTT.

The V gene is TRBV9, the J gene TRBJ2-7; 7 positions agree with TRBD1. Germline-derived CDR1 and CDR2 are SGDLS and YYNGEE. This CDR3 region has 12 residues. The J segment lost 10 bases and the V segment lost 0 bases, leaving 4 bases of the junction unmatched. CDR3: CASSVGQGFQYF. The DNA for the CDR3 is TGTGCCAGCAGCGTAGGACAGGGTTTTCAGTACTTC.